This T cell receptor (beta chain) was retrieved from a study of shared clonotypes between healthy human individuals. Study outcomes and limitations: With several donors compared, 5% to 5.5% of naive CD4 clonotypes were shared.

Positively selected for CCR7, the CD45RO-negative cells used as naive CD8 cells excluded terminally differentiated effector memory CD45RA+ cells. The CDR3 is 14 amino acids. From germline, CDR1 is MNHNY and CDR2 SVGAGI (reference sequence). V was clipped by 10 bases and J by 5 bases, with 18 bases between them. It was at deep level that the assay was run. Assay used: immunoSEQ multiplex PCR; TCRdb lists only in-frame clones, some missing. The top ten hold roughly 0.1% of the sample, which has about 590,000 clones, around 95% seen once. This clone was counted only a few times. As yet, its antigen is unknown.

Sequencing was done on a sample of naive CD8+ T cells sorted from blood. The sequence came from a woman in her twenties or thirties in good health. The chain employs TRBV6-6 and TRBJ1-5; D might be TRBD1 (6 bases). CDR3 protein: CATWGGRGDQPQHF. The CDR3 DNA reads TGTGCCACCTGGGGGGGGCGGGGAGATCAGCCCCAGCATTTT.